These T cell receptor beta chains were read from a single sample in a study of cytomegalovirus exposure and HLA in healthy donors. TCRdb's table, derived via immunoSEQ multiplex PCR, lists solely in-frame clones and lacks some. The sample records approximately 150,000 clones, roughly 66% being singletons. Sequenced input: PBMCs. The receptors stem from an older woman in good health and CMV-seronegative. The CDR3 runs from the conserved cysteine through the conserved F or W. A D gene is named only where the DNA matches it firmly. Clone size is stated in some rows and not others, as once, few, many or a class when expanded.

j_call v_call clone_size d_call cdr3_nt cdr3_aa
TRBJ2-3 TRBV5-4 NA TRBD2 TGTGCCAGCAGCTTGGGGTCTAGCGGGGGGGCGGGGTGGGCAGATACGCAGTATTTT CASSLGSSGGAGWADTQYF
TRBJ2-2 TRBV18 NA TRBD2 TGTGCCAGCTCACACGGGACTAGAATTAACACCGGGGAGCTGTTTTTT CASSHGTRINTGELFF
TRBJ2-6 TRBV30 few NA TGTGCCTGGAGTGTAAGAAGGGGATGGAACTTTGTCTCTGGGGCCAACGTCCTGACTTTC CAWSVRRGWNFVSGANVLTF
TRBJ2-5 TRBV5-1 NA NA TGCGCCAGCAGTGGTGTTCCCGGAGAGACCCAGTACTTC CASSGVPGETQYF
TRBJ2-5 TRBV6-5 NA TRBD1 TGTGCCAGCAGTTACGGACAGGGAAGTGGGCAAGAGACCCAGTACTTC CASSYGQGSGQETQYF
TRBJ1-1 TRBV7-2 NA NA TGTGCCAGCAGCTTAGCGGGCGGGGGCGCCTTGAACACTGAAGCTTTCTTT CASSLAGGGALNTEAFF
TRBJ1-4 TRBV7-9 NA NA TGTGCCAGCAGCTTAGCGCCCCGAGAGGATGAAAAACTGTTTTTT CASSLAPREDEKLFF
TRBJ1-4 TRBV28 NA NA TGTGCCAGCATCGGGGGGAGCAATGAAAAACTGTTTTTT CASIGGSNEKLFF
TRBJ1-4 TRBV21-1 NA NA TGTGCCAGCACCAATGGGGGAGGAGGTAATGAAAAACTGTTTTTT CASTNGGGGNEKLFF
TRBJ1-6 TRBV6-5 NA TRBD1 TGTGCCAGCAGAGCCTCGGGACAGTATAATTCACCCCTCCACTTT CASRASGQYNSPLHF
TRBJ2-3 TRBV10-1 NA TRBD1 TGCGCCAGCAGTGAGGACAGGGGGCCAGATACGCAGTATTTT CASSEDRGPDTQYF
TRBJ1-2 TRBV19 NA NA TGTGCCAGTAGTACACTAGACGGAAACTATGGCTACACCTTC CASSTLDGNYGYTF
TRBJ1-1 TRBV28 few NA TGTGCCAGCAGTACGGGGGGGAACACTGAAGCTTTCTTT CASSTGGNTEAFF
TRBJ2-6 TRBV28 once NA TGTGCCAGCAGGGTGGGGGGACCAGGGGCCAACGTCCTGACTTTC CASRVGGPGANVLTF
TRBJ2-1 TRBV10-3 few TRBD2 TGTGCCATCAGCGGTTTGGGGGGGGGATACAATGAGCAGTTCTTC CAISGLGGGYNEQFF
TRBJ2-5 TRBV2 NA NA TGTGCCAGCGTAGTCTGGCAAGAGACCCAGTACTTC CASVVWQETQYF
TRBJ2-7 TRBV28 NA TRBD2 TGTGCCAGCAGTTTACTGACTAGCGGGAGTTACGAGCAGTACTTC CASSLLTSGSYEQYF
TRBJ2-7 TRBV28 once NA TGTGCCAGCAGTTTACCAGGGAACGCCTACGAGCAGTACTTC CASSLPGNAYEQYF
TRBJ2-7 TRBV7-3 few TRBD2 TGTGCCAGCAGCTTACTCCCGGGACTAGCGGGAGTCCACGAGCAGTACTTC CASSLLPGLAGVHEQYF
TRBJ2-5 TRBV27 few TRBD1 TGTGCCAGTGGGACAGGGATCCAGGAGACCCAGTACTTC CASGTGIQETQYF
TRBJ2-3 TRBV29-1 NA TRBD2 TGCAGCGTGGGGACTAGCGGGGGAGTCACAGATACGCAGTATTTT CSVGTSGGVTDTQYF
TRBJ1-1 TRBV7-9 NA NA TGTGCCAGCAGCTACGGAAAGGGGGACACTGAAGCTTTCTTT CASSYGKGDTEAFF
TRBJ1-1 TRBV5-6 few TRBD1 TGTGCCAGCAGCGGGGACAGGGGGGTAGCTTTCTTT CASSGDRGVAFF
TRBJ1-2 TRBV6-5 NA NA TGTGCCAGCAGGTCCCACGGTGCTAACTATGGCTACACCTTC CASRSHGANYGYTF
TRBJ2-7 TRBV7-2 NA NA TGTGCCAGCAGCTACCGCAGGGGTGACGAGCAGTACTTC CASSYRRGDEQYF
TRBJ1-1 TRBV6-5 NA TRBD1 TGTGCCAGCTACCGGACAGGCGGTAACACTGAAGCTTTCTTT CASYRTGGNTEAFF
TRBJ2-3 TRBV7-2 few TRBD2 TGTGCCAGCAGCTTCGCGGGGGGGCCTCAAGATACGCAGTATTTT CASSFAGGPQDTQYF
TRBJ2-3 TRBV5-4 NA NA TGTGCCAGCAGCTTAATGGGCGAGCCCCCGAATACGCAGTATTTT CASSLMGEPPNTQYF
TRBJ2-1 TRBV7-2 NA TRBD1 TGTGCCAGCAGCTTCGACAGGGGGCGTTTCTATGAGCAGTTCTTC CASSFDRGRFYEQFF
TRBJ1-4 TRBV27 NA NA TGTGCCAGCAGTTTGTCAGGGAGGGAAAAACTGTTTTTT CASSLSGREKLFF
TRBJ2-3 TRBV5-4 NA NA TGTGCCAGCAGCTTAACTATCACAGATACGCAGTATTTT CASSLTITDTQYF
TRBJ2-5 TRBV5-1 once TRBD2 TGCGCCAGCAGCTTGTCGCGACTAGCGGGAGGGCGAGAGACCCAGTACTTC CASSLSRLAGGRETQYF
TRBJ1-1 TRBV2 NA NA TGTGCCAGCAGGGTCGAAAGCAGCGGCACTGAAGCTTTCTTT CASRVESSGTEAFF
TRBJ1-6 TRBV7-8 few NA TGTGCCAGCAGCTTAAACAGGGTCTACAATTCACCCCTCCACTTT CASSLNRVYNSPLHF
TRBJ1-1 TRBV2 few NA TGTGCCGGCGGGCGGGAGCCCACTGAAGCTTTCTTT CAGGREPTEAFF
TRBJ2-2 TRBV5-4 few NA TGTGCCAGCAGCTCAGCGGTGGGTCGGGTCCGTACCGGGGAGCTGTTTTTT CASSSAVGRVRTGELFF
TRBJ1-2 TRBV6-1 few NA TGTGCCAGCAGTGAGGGATCGACAGGCGACTATGGCTACACCTTC CASSEGSTGDYGYTF
TRBJ2-3 TRBV9 NA TRBD2 TGTGCCAGCAGCACGATGACTAGCTCGCGAACCTACACAGATACGCAGTATTTT CASSTMTSSRTYTDTQYF
TRBJ2-2 TRBV6-1 NA TRBD2 TGTGCCAGCAGCCCAGCGGGGGCCGGGGAGCTGTTTTTT CASSPAGAGELFF
TRBJ1-5 TRBV5-3 NA NA TGTGCCAGAAGCTGCCCCCCGGGTGGCAATCAGCCCCAGCATTTT CARSCPPGGNQPQHF
TRBJ2-3 TRBV4-3 NA TRBD2 TGCGCCAGCAGCCAGTGGACTAGCGGGAGCACAGATACGCAGTATTTT CASSQWTSGSTDTQYF
TRBJ2-5 TRBV5-1 NA TRBD1 TGCGCCAGCAGCTTGAGACAGGGGGACGGGAGAGAGACCCAGTACTTC CASSLRQGDGRETQYF
TRBJ2-5 TRBV10-3 NA NA TGTGCCATCAGTGAGTCGACAGGCCACCAAGAGACCCAGTACTTC CAISESTGHQETQYF
TRBJ2-5 TRBV5-1 NA NA TGCGCCAGCAGAACCAAGGGAGCGTACCAAGAGACCCAGTACTTC CASRTKGAYQETQYF
TRBJ1-2 TRBV5-5 NA NA TGTGCCAGCAGCTTGGGAACCTCCCGGGACTATGGCTACACCTTC CASSLGTSRDYGYTF
TRBJ1-2 TRBV9 NA NA TGTGCCAGCAGCGTAGGGGACTTTGGCTACACCTTC CASSVGDFGYTF
TRBJ2-1 TRBV5-1 NA TRBD2 TGCGCCAGCAGCTTGGAGGTCTCTAGCGGGGGGCAGAATGAGCAGTTCTTC CASSLEVSSGGQNEQFF
TRBJ2-7 TRBV5-4 NA TRBD2 TGTGCCAGCAGCCGGAGCGGGAGGGCCTTCGAGCAGTACTTC CASSRSGRAFEQYF
TRBJ2-7 TRBV5-4 NA NA TGTGCCAGCAGCTTGGAGCCAGCGGGCGAGCAGTACTTC CASSLEPAGEQYF
TRBJ2-5 TRBV7-7 few NA TGTGCCAGCAGCCCATCCGTTGGGGGCGCCGTAGAGACCCAGTACTTC CASSPSVGGAVETQYF